The 23 T cell receptor beta chains listed next were all sequenced from one sample in a study of beta chain features in type 1 diabetes. Study observations and caveats: All four CD4+ subsets of Type 1 diabetes patients contained TCRB CDR3s that were moderately but significantly shorter.

Expressed TCRB transcripts were sequenced, since all the RNA that had been isolated was reverse transcribed. Using immunoSEQ multiplex PCR, the repertoire was profiled, and TCRdb retains in-frame clones only, with some absent. The sample gives 680,000 or so clones, around an eighth of which show up once; 0.02% to 0.025% is in the top ten. Their recognized antigens are unknown. The source material was naive CD4+ T cells from blood. Source of these receptors: a man between 18 and 29 years old with type 1 diabetes.

This chain links TRBV7-9 with TRBJ1-1; D not resolved. CDR1 is SEHNR and CDR2 is FQNEAQ in the germline V gene (reference sequence). This CDR3 has 11 amino acids. The V gene lost 3 bases and the J gene lost 6 bases, with 5 bases spanning the gap. This CDR3 reads CASSLISEAFF. CDR3 in DNA: TGTGCCAGCAGCTTGATATCTGAAGCTTTCTTT.

Only a few counts were recorded for this clone. The chain links TRBV6-5 to TRBJ2-1; 7 nucleotides match TRBD1. V was clipped by 9 bases and J by 14 bases; unmatched bases: 16. Per the germline V gene, CDR1 is MNHEY and CDR2 is SVGAGI. This CDR3 comprises 13 residues. The CDR3 spells CASWDRVLTQKFF. CDR3 DNA sequence: TGTGCCAGTTGGGACAGAGTGTTGACCCAGAAGTTCTTC.

A few counts support this clone. The V call is TRBV6-5, the J call TRBJ2-7, with unresolved D. Trimming shortened V by 0 bases and J by 3 bases, and 12 bases separated the two germline ends. The CDR3 is 15 residues long. CDR1 is MNHEY, CDR2 SVGAGI, per germline. The CDR3 DNA is TGTGCCAGCAGTTACTCCTCGGTGGGGTTCTACGAGCAGTACTTC. Translated: CASSYSSVGFYEQYF.

The chain combines TRBV5-4 with TRBJ2-5; 11 bases match TRBD2. The germline V gene encodes CDR1 SGHNT and CDR2 YYREEE (reference sequence). V was clipped by 2 bases and J by 9 bases; unmatched bases: 6. This CDR3 is built from 14 residues. In nucleotides, the CDR3 is TGTGCCAGCAGCTTAGATATAGCGGGGGGGCCCCAGTACTTC. Amino acids: CASSLDIAGGPQYF.

The chain employs TRBV10-3 and TRBJ2-7; D ambiguous. Germline values: CDR1 ENHRY, CDR2 SYGVKD. V lost 0 bases, J lost 5 bases, and 8 bases lay in between. The CDR3 sequence is 13 residues long. CDR3 loop: CAISESTADEQYF. The DNA for the CDR3 is TGTGCCATCAGTGAGTCGACGGCAGACGAGCAGTACTTC.

The chain is built from TRBV9 and TRBJ2-3; D not resolved. The V and J ends lost 4 bases and 0 bases respectively, with 15 bases between them. This CDR3 is built from 16 residues. Germline loops: CDR1 SGDLS, CDR2 YYNGEE. CDR3 coding DNA: TGTGCCAGCAGCCCGACCGAGGAGCGCAGCACAGATACGCAGTATTTT. This sequence encodes CASSPTEERSTDTQYF.

This clone was seen at least ten times. The rearrangement uses TRBV25-1 and TRBJ2-3; tentatively, D is TRBD1 or TRBD2 (5 bases each). Per the germline V gene, CDR1 is MGHDK and CDR2 is SYGVNS. The CDR3 is made up of 13 amino acids. Trimming took 10 bases from V and 5 from J, leaving 16 bases between them. DNA for the CDR3: TGTGCCACCGGGGCGGCGGGCAAAGATACGCAGTATTTT. It is translated as CATGAAGKDTQYF.

The CDR3 protein is CASSLGADLLGNEQFF. For the CDR3, the DNA is TGTGCCAGCAGCTTAGGCGCCGATTTGTTGGGCAATGAGCAGTTCTTC. This chain uses TRBV7-9 with TRBJ2-1; D gene ambiguous. CDR1 and CDR2 from the germline V gene are SEHNR and FQNEAQ (reference sequence). Trimming took off 1 base at V and 6 bases at J, with 16 bases between the two ends. This CDR3 spans 16 amino acids.

V and J are TRBV4-1 and TRBJ2-7, with TRBD2 matching 13 bases. Germline V gives CDR1 MGHRA, CDR2 YSYEKL. The CDR3 spans 16 residues. V trimming: 4 bases; J trimming: 1 base; junction bases outside the gene matches: 4. The CDR3 DNA reads as TGCGCCAGCAGCCCGGGGACTAGCGGGGCTTCCTACGAGCAGTACTTC. As protein: CASSPGTSGASYEQYF.

The sample holds a few counts of this clone. The CDR3 is CASSDSATDTQYF. CDR3 nucleotide sequence: TGTGCCAGCAGTGACTCAGCCACAGATACGCAGTATTTT. V gene TRBV6-4 combines with J gene TRBJ2-3, with unresolved D. Germline-derived CDR1 and CDR2 are MRHNA and SNTAGT. This CDR3 region has 13 residues. Trimming pared 0 bases from V and 2 bases from J, leaving 3 bases between.

This clone was found a few times. The chain combines TRBV9 with TRBJ2-1, with D unclear. V lost 4 bases, J lost 9 bases, and 8 bases lay in between. Germline-derived CDR1 and CDR2 are SGDLS and YYNGEE. This CDR3 has 11 amino acids. This CDR3 is CASSPHGEQFF. CDR3 DNA sequence: TGTGCCAGCAGCCCCCACGGTGAGCAGTTCTTC. The complete variable domain, with remaining parts taken from reference TRBV9 and TRBJ2-1, reads DSGVTQTPKHLITATGQRVTLRCSPRSGDLSVYWYQQSLDQGLQFLIQYYNGEERAKGNILERFSAQQFPDLHSELNLSSLELGDSALYFCASSPHGEQFFGPGTRLTVL.

This clone was observed a handful of times. The DNA for the CDR3 is TGCGCCAGCAGCCGCCGGGGACAGGGGGCTGAGCAGTTCTTC. Translating it yields CASSRRGQGAEQFF. This chain joins TRBV5-1 and TRBJ2-1; 12 nucleotides match TRBD1. The CDR3 consists of 14 residues. CDR1 and CDR2 from the germline V gene are SGHRS and YFSETQ. The trim removed 4 bases at V and 9 bases at J, leaving 5 bases unmatched.

The chain carries TRBV10-3 and TRBJ1-1; perhaps TRBD1 as D (5 bases). Trimming pared 6 bases from V and 4 bases from J, leaving 9 bases between. Germline CDR1 reads ENHRY; CDR2 reads SYGVKD. The CDR3 consists of 12 residues. CDR3 nucleotide sequence: TGTGCCATCAGGGACAACCCCACTGAAGCTTTCTTT. It encodes CAIRDNPTEAFF.

The DNA for the CDR3 is TGCAGCGTTGAAAGGGGCAGGGTGGTCGGCAATCAGCCCCAGCATTTT. Protein sequence: CSVERGRVVGNQPQHF. The rearrangement uses TRBV29-1 and TRBJ1-5; TRBD1 is a possible D gene (5 bases). Trimming shortened V by 2 bases and J by 2 bases, and 16 bases separated the two germline ends. CDR1 is SQVTM, CDR2 ANQGSEA, per germline. The CDR3 extends over 16 amino acids.

This clone has only a few counts. The chain has TRBV13 and TRBJ2-5, with D unclear. Per germline, CDR1 PRHDT and CDR2 FYEKMQ (reference sequence). Trimming left V 5 bases short and J 5 bases short, with 9 bases between. The CDR3 is 12 amino acids. The CDR3, as DNA: TGTGCCAGCAGCCGACCCGGGGAGACCCAGTACTTC. The encoded protein is CASSRPGETQYF. The full variable domain, completed using reference TRBV13 and TRBJ2-5, is AAGVIQSPRHLIKEKRETATLKCYPIPRHDTVYWYQQGPGQDPQFLISFYEKMQSDKGSIPDRFSAQQFSDYHSELNMSSLELGDSALYFCASSRPGETQYFGPGTRLLVL.

The chain joins TRBV9 to TRBJ2-7; 11 bases map to TRBD1. V was pared by 3 bases and J by 3 bases, with 2 bases of the junction left unmatched. Germline lookup yields CDR1 SGDLS and CDR2 YYNGEE. There are 14 residues in the CDR3. The DNA of the CDR3 is TGTGCCAGCAGCGCAGGGACAGGGGGCTACGAGCAGTACTTC. As protein: CASSAGTGGYEQYF.

The CDR3 sequence is CASSQTAGNSYEQYF. CDR3 nucleotide sequence: TGCGCCAGCAGCCAAACAGCGGGGAACTCCTACGAGCAGTACTTC. V and J are TRBV4-1 and TRBJ2-7; 7 bases agree with TRBD2. The CDR3 has 15 amino acids. The V segment lost 2 bases and the J segment 0 bases; nucleotides outside the gene matches: 4. In germline, CDR1 is MGHRA, CDR2 YSYEKL.

This clone was counted a few times. The CDR3 nucleotides are TGTGCCAGCAGTGAAAAGTGGGGAGGACATCAGCCCCAGCATTTT. It yields the protein CASSEKWGGHQPQHF. This chain uses TRBV6-1 with TRBJ1-5; D is undetermined. The germline gives CDR1 MNHNS, CDR2 SASEGT. The CDR3 has 15 amino acids. The V end was cut by 2 bases, the J end by 5 bases, with 13 bases between.

The chain carries TRBV5-4 and TRBJ2-7; D is possibly TRBD1 or TRBD2 (5 bases each). V lost 4 bases to trimming and J lost 0 bases, with 17 bases between them. The length of the CDR3 is 16 residues. Looked up from germline, CDR1 is SGHNT and CDR2 is YYREEE (reference sequence). The CDR3 is CASSPAWGTASYEQYF. In nucleotides, the CDR3 is TGTGCCAGCAGCCCCGCCTGGGGGACGGCCTCCTACGAGCAGTACTTC.

The rearrangement links TRBV6-6 to TRBJ1-5; 7 bases fit TRBD1. V lost 5 bases, J lost 7 bases, and 8 bases stayed unmatched. CDR1 and CDR2 (germline): MNHNY, SVGAGI (reference sequence). The CDR3 loop spans 14 amino acids. The CDR3 loop reads CASSAGTVGQPQHF. As DNA, the CDR3 is TGTGCCAGCAGTGCCGGGACAGTGGGACAGCCCCAGCATTTT.

This clone was detected only a few times. The rearrangement links TRBV2 to TRBJ1-6; D not certain. CDR1 is SNHLY, CDR2 FYNNEI, per germline. Trimming cost V 5 bases and J 7 bases, with 9 bases left between them. The CDR3 sequence is 13 residues long. CDR3 DNA sequence: TGTGCCAGCAGTCAGGCGGGCAATTCACCCCTCCACTTT. Protein product: CASSQAGNSPLHF.

This clone was detected only a few times. The rearrangement uses TRBV29-1 and TRBJ1-5; TRBD1 matches at 9 bases. V shed 6 bases and J 8 bases; nucleotides not matched to a gene: 8. Germline V gene lookup returns CDR1 SQVTM and CDR2 ANQGSEA. This CDR3 has 13 amino acids. CDR3 sequence reads: CSVETGGGEPQHF. The DNA for the CDR3 is TGCAGCGTCGAAACAGGGGGCGGAGAGCCCCAGCATTTT.

A few counts support this clone. V gene TRBV19 combines with J gene TRBJ2-1; D may be TRBD1 or TRBD2 (5 bases each). The CDR3 has 14 residues. Trimming left V 4 bases short and J 8 bases short, with 15 bases between. CDR1 is LNHDA and CDR2 is SQIVND in the germline V gene (reference sequence). CDR3 protein: CASSNLGAVDEQFF. Here the CDR3 DNA reads TGTGCCAGTAGTAACCTCGGGGCAGTTGATGAGCAGTTCTTC.